This is a list of T cell receptor beta chains from one sample in a study of cytomegalovirus exposure and HLA in healthy donors. Here immunoSEQ multiplex PCR was the method, and the copy in TCRdb shows in-frame clones only, minus some. The table shows about 100,000 clones, with about 75% occurring only once. Sequenced input: PBMCs. The receptors originated from a man between 35 and 55 years old in good health and CMV-seropositive. Both conserved end residues are part of each CDR3. D genes are given only for firm matches. For some rows the clone size is stated as once, few or many, or as a class when expanded; others skip it.

V	D	length	J	size	CDR3	DNA
TRBV6-6	NA	13	TRBJ2-2	NA	CACRQGPVGELFF	TGTGCCTGCCGGCAGGGCCCCGTCGGGGAGCTGTTTTTT
TRBV4-1	TRBD2	15	TRBJ2-7	NA	CASSQGGTSAYEQYF	TGCGCCAGCAGCCAAGGCGGGACTAGCGCCTACGAGCAGTACTTC
TRBV28	TRBD1	16	TRBJ2-3	NA	CASSIPGTGFGDTQYF	TGTGCCAGCAGTATCCCCGGGACAGGGTTCGGAGATACGCAGTATTTT
TRBV2	NA	11	TRBJ2-5	NA	CASSEFGTQYF	TGTGCCAGCAGCGAATTCGGGACCCAGTACTTC
TRBV28	TRBD1	15	TRBJ2-7	NA	CASRRDRGFSYEQYF	TGTGCCAGCCGCCGGGACAGGGGTTTCTCCTACGAGCAGTACTTC
TRBV10-3	NA	14	TRBJ2-2	NA	CAISELQGTGELFF	TGTGCCATCAGTGAGCTACAGGGAACCGGGGAGCTGTTTTTT
TRBV7-2	TRBD2	18	TRBJ2-2	NA	CASSPRGLSGTNTGELFF	TGTGCCAGCAGCCCAAGGGGACTTAGCGGGACGAACACCGGGGAGCTGTTTTTT
TRBV7-2	TRBD2	16	TRBJ2-1	NA	CASSLIREGLGNEQFF	TGTGCCAGCAGCTTAATCCGGGAGGGCCTGGGGAATGAGCAGTTCTTC
TRBV19	NA	16	TRBJ1-6	NA	CASSGRTAFYNSPLHF	TGTGCCAGTAGTGGCCGGACAGCTTTCTATAATTCACCCCTCCACTTT
TRBV5-5	NA	15	TRBJ2-5	NA	CASSLGGEGQETQYF	TGTGCCAGCAGCTTGGGAGGAGAGGGTCAAGAGACCCAGTACTTC
TRBV12-2	NA	17	TRBJ2-5	NA	CASRPESPGTSEETQYF	TGTGCAAGTCGCCCCGAATCCCCCGGGACTAGCGAAGAGACCCAGTACTTC
TRBV29-1	TRBD1	12	TRBJ1-2	NA	CSGGQGPEGYTF	TGCAGCGGGGGACAGGGGCCCGAGGGCTACACCTTC
TRBV4-1	TRBD1	19	TRBJ2-2	NA	CASSQVTAGGGRNTGELFF	TGCGCCAGCAGCCAAGTTACGGCAGGGGGCGGCCGAAACACCGGGGAGCTGTTTTTT
TRBV28	NA	14	TRBJ2-7	NA	CASLRMGSSYEQYF	TGTGCCAGCCTAAGAATGGGGAGCTCCTACGAGCAGTACTTC
TRBV4-2	NA	16	TRBJ2-2	NA	CASSQEGLANTGELFF	TGTGCCAGCAGCCAAGAGGGACTCGCGAACACCGGGGAGCTGTTTTTT
TRBV7-3	NA	13	TRBJ2-5	NA	CASSWNGKETQYF	TGTGCCAGCAGCTGGAACGGGAAAGAGACCCAGTACTTC
TRBV27	TRBD1	15	TRBJ1-2	NA	CASSFYTGVPRGYTF	TGTGCCAGCAGTTTCTATACAGGGGTCCCTCGTGGCTACACCTTC
TRBV19	NA	14	TRBJ1-2	few	CASSTQGGVNGYTF	TGTGCCAGTAGTACCCAGGGAGGGGTCAATGGCTACACCTTC